The next 5 T cell receptor beta chains were all read from a single sample in a study of shared clonotypes between healthy human individuals. The protocol was immunoSEQ multiplex PCR, while the TCRdb copy is restricted to in-frame clones and leaves out a portion. The top ten hold more than 0.9% of the sample, which has roughly 1,800,000 clones, roughly 95% seen once. Selected positively for CCR7 and CD45RO-negative, naive CD8 cells excluded terminally differentiated effector memory CD45RA+ cells. The sample consisted of naive CD8+ T cells sorted from blood. Receptor source: a man aged 18 to 30 in good health.

This chain connects TRBV29-1 to TRBJ1-1; TRBD1 is a possible D gene (6 bases). From germline, CDR1 is SQVTM and CDR2 ANQGSEA. V was cut by 3 bases and J by 4 bases, with 12 bases left in between. This CDR3 is built from 13 residues. CDR3 loop: CSVEGALFTEAFF. The CDR3 nucleotides are TGCAGCGTTGAGGGGGCCCTATTCACTGAAGCTTTCTTT.

V gene TRBV28 combines with J gene TRBJ2-2; 10 nucleotides match TRBD1. Germline loops: CDR1 MDHEN, CDR2 SYDVKM. The V gene end was trimmed by 6 bases and the J gene end by 5 bases; junction bases not matched to a gene: 9. This CDR3 has 16 residues. The CDR3 region is CASSQWDRGWTGELFF. CDR3 nucleotide sequence: TGTGCCAGCAGCCAATGGGACAGGGGATGGACCGGGGAGCTGTTTTTT.

Worth noting for this clone: Other DNA sequences in this specimen translate into the identical CDR3. V usage is TRBV9 and J usage is TRBJ2-5; D uncertain. Germline loops: CDR1 SGDLS, CDR2 YYNGEE. V lost 0 bases, J lost 1 base, and 7 bases lay in between. The CDR3 extends over 14 amino acids. This chain's CDR3 is CASSVAGVQETQYF. DNA for the CDR3: TGTGCCAGCAGCGTAGCTGGGGTCCAAGAGACCCAGTACTTC.

This chain joins TRBV6-1 and TRBJ2-1, with D uncertain. Trimming cost V 5 bases and J 3 bases, with 11 bases left between them. This CDR3 region has 14 residues. Germline-derived CDR1 and CDR2 are MNHNS and SASEGT. The CDR3 coding sequence is TGTGCCAGCAGTAGGGATGGAGACTACAATGAGCAGTTCTTC. Its protein is CASSRDGDYNEQFF.

The chain has TRBV30 and TRBJ1-4; a weak D match, TRBD1 (5 bases). Looked up from germline, CDR1 is GTSNPN and CDR2 is SVGIG (reference sequence). The CDR3 spans 15 residues. Between the trimmed V and J ends, which lost 4 bases and 5 bases, there was a span of 17 bases. CDR3 protein: CAWTHGAGWNEKLFF. The CDR3 DNA reads TGTGCCTGGACCCACGGGGCAGGATGGAATGAAAAACTGTTTTTT.